This T cell receptor (beta chain) derives from a study of blood T cell repertoires in COVID-19. TCRdb's copy holds only in-frame clones and misses some; the assay was immunoSEQ multiplex PCR. The data show about 89,000 clones, over 65% seen once. After removal of 8 bases from V and 7 bases from J, the junction contained 10 bases not matched to a gene. CDR1 and CDR2 from the germline V gene are SNHLY and FYNNEI. CDR3 size: 14 residues. The V and J genes are TRBV2 and TRBJ2-1, with TRBD1 matching over 8 bases. Source material: peripheral blood. The clonotype was recovered from a human donor in a cohort sampled during active COVID-19. In nucleotides, the CDR3 is TGTGCCAGCCAGAGGCAGGGGGCAAATAATGAGCAGTTCTTC. Amino acids: CASQRQGANNEQFF. Supplemented by reference TRBV2 and TRBJ2-1, the full variable domain reads EPEVTQTPSHQVTQMGQEVILRCVPISNHLYFYWYRQILGQKVEFLVSFYNNEISEKSEIFDDQFSVERPDGSNFTLKIRSTKLEDSAMYFCASQRQGANNEQFFGPGTRLTVL.